This paragraph reports one TCR beta chain. Its target is not known. The CDR3 spans 19 residues. V was pared by 2 bases and J by 4 bases, with 18 bases of the junction left unmatched. Germline CDR1 reads SGHRS; CDR2 reads YFSETQ. This sample is part of a study of shared clonotypes between healthy human individuals. Findings of the study overall: Among donors, sharing of clonotypes was expected to be affected by sequencing depth.

A CD45RA+ naive subset and a CD45RA-negative memory subset were split from CD4+ cells. Genomic DNA of every subset was divided equally among multiple immunoSEQ plates. Clones were sequenced by immunoSEQ multiplex PCR, and TCRdb holds only the in-frame ones, with some missing. The top ten hold about 0.38% of the sample, which has 2 million to 3 million clones, approximately 93% seen once. J is TRBJ2-5 and V is TRBV5-1, with 9 bases lining up with TRBD2. The TCR originated in a man younger than 35 in good health. Some clones in this sample may be carry-over from other donors' samples. The sequenced sample consisted of naive CD4+ T cells from PBMCs. Subset: CD45RA+ positively selected. In nucleotides, the CDR3 is TGCGCCAGCAGCTTCGGTCGGCCTAGCGGGATCGTAAAGCGAGAGACCCAGTACTTC. It specifies CASSFGRPSGIVKRETQYF.